The rows below give T cell receptor beta chains drawn from one sample of a study of OX40 agonist ivuxolimab in advanced cancers. Generated by immunoSEQ multiplex PCR, the TCRdb table keeps only in-frame clones and is missing some. The sample holds roughly 80,000 clones, approximately 85% seen once. The sequencing here drew on CD4+ or CD8+ T cells sorted from blood, taken in a trial of the OX40 agonist ivuxolimab. These receptor sequences come from an adult with an advanced solid tumor such as melanoma, head and neck, liver or kidney cancer. Both conserved end residues are part of each CDR3. A D gene is named only where the DNA matches it firmly. Some rows mark clone size as missing; the rest say once, few, many or name a class of expanded clone.

v_gene	d_gene	j_gene	abundance	CDR3aa	CDR3nt
TRBV28	TRBD2	TRBJ2-1	NA	CASSFSSPSGKVEQFF	TGTGCCAGCAGTTTTAGCTCCCCTAGCGGGAAGGTTGAGCAGTTCTTC
TRBV19	NA	TRBJ1-5	NA	CASSMGSPFAQPQHF	TGTGCCAGTAGTATGGGCAGCCCCTTCGCTCAGCCCCAGCATTTT
TRBV4-1	NA	TRBJ2-7	NA	CASSQAGTHSYEQYF	TGCGCCAGCAGCCAAGCGGGGACACACTCCTACGAGCAGTACTTC
TRBV5-4	TRBD2	TRBJ2-5	NA	CASSRPALAGVVQYF	TGTGCCAGCAGCCGCCCTGCACTAGCGGGAGTAGTCCAGTACTTC
TRBV5-4	NA	TRBJ2-7	NA	CASSLESDTYYEQYF	TGTGCCAGCAGCTTGGAGTCGGATACCTACTACGAGCAGTACTTC
TRBV7-2	NA	TRBJ2-7	NA	CASSLAGGYEQYF	TGTGCCAGCAGCTTAGCCGGGGGCTACGAGCAGTACTTC
TRBV7-9	TRBD2	TRBJ2-2	NA	CASSLGGLLANTGELFF	TGTGCCAGCAGCTTGGGAGGGCTACTAGCGAACACCGGGGAGCTGTTTTTT
TRBV6-5	NA	TRBJ1-6	NA	CASRAGAGENSPLHF	TGTGCCAGCAGAGCCGGGGCAGGAGAAAATTCACCCCTCCACTTT
TRBV11-2	TRBD2	TRBJ2-3	NA	CASSLVGTSRSTDTQYF	TGTGCCAGCAGCTTAGTCGGGACTAGCCGAAGCACAGATACGCAGTATTTT
TRBV7-3	TRBD1	TRBJ2-5	NA	CASSLNRGETQYF	TGTGCCAGCAGCTTAAACAGGGGGGAGACCCAGTACTTC
TRBV5-1	NA	TRBJ2-7	NA	CASSFPGPGLYEQYF	TGCGCCAGCAGCTTTCCGGGTCCCGGGCTCTACGAGCAGTACTTC
TRBV6-1	NA	TRBJ1-5	NA	CASSEFVGGSNQPQHF	TGTGCCAGCAGTGAATTTGTGGGGGGTAGCAATCAGCCCCAGCATTTT
TRBV5-1	NA	TRBJ2-2	NA	CASSFWGDRATGELFF	TGCGCCAGCAGCTTTTGGGGGGATCGGGCCACCGGGGAGCTGTTTTTT
TRBV6-5	NA	TRBJ1-3	NA	CASSYLTAGGGNTIYF	TGTGCCAGCAGTTACTTGACAGCCGGCGGTGGAAACACCATATATTTT
TRBV10-3	TRBD2	TRBJ2-6	NA	CATLAGGLSGANVLTF	TGTGCCACTTTAGCGGGGGGGCTCTCTGGGGCCAACGTCCTGACTTTC
TRBV20-1	NA	TRBJ1-2	NA	CSARALYGYTF	TGCAGTGCTAGAGCATTATATGGCTACACCTTC
TRBV11-2	NA	TRBJ2-7	NA	CASSYSYEQYF	TGTGCCAGCAGCTACTCCTACGAGCAGTACTTC
TRBV5-1	NA	TRBJ1-3	NA	CASSLGYSGNTIYF	TGCGCCAGCAGCTTGGGGTACTCTGGAAACACCATATATTTT
TRBV6-5	TRBD1	TRBJ2-2	NA	CASGRGGAGGELFF	TGTGCCAGCGGCCGAGGGGGCGCGGGCGGGGAGCTGTTTTTT
TRBV10-3	TRBD1	TRBJ1-5	NA	CAIGTGTNQPQHF	TGTGCCATTGGGACAGGGACCAATCAGCCCCAGCATTTT
TRBV7-8	TRBD1	TRBJ1-1	NA	CASSLVRTGRFAEAFF	TGTGCCAGCAGCTTAGTTAGGACAGGGAGATTCGCTGAAGCTTTCTTT
TRBV19	NA	TRBJ2-7	NA	CASSIRNEQYF	TGTGCCAGTAGTATAAGGAACGAGCAGTACTTC
TRBV6-1	TRBD2	TRBJ2-3	NA	CASSEGWGSGGFTDTQYF	TGTGCCAGCAGTGAAGGTTGGGGTAGCGGGGGGTTCACAGATACGCAGTATTTT
TRBV6-5	NA	TRBJ1-1	NA	CASSLKGGAEAFF	TGTGCCAGCTCCCTGAAGGGGGGGGCTGAAGCTTTCTTT
TRBV19	NA	TRBJ1-3	NA	CASGTWLTTGNTIYF	TGTGCCAGCGGGACTTGGCTAACTACTGGAAACACCATATATTTT
TRBV9	NA	TRBJ2-7	NA	CASSVRQEPYEQYF	TGTGCCAGCAGCGTACGGCAGGAGCCCTACGAGCAGTACTTC
TRBV18	NA	TRBJ2-5	NA	CASSPRHQPETQYF	TGTGCCAGCTCACCACGACACCAACCAGAGACCCAGTACTTC
TRBV2	TRBD1	TRBJ1-2	once	CASRVQGVGYGYTF	TGTGCCAGCAGGGTTCAGGGGGTTGGCTATGGCTACACCTTC